Below are 25 T cell receptor beta chains sequenced from a single sample in a study of human T cells and chemical hapten exposure. MiXCR, applied by TCRdb to the RACE reads, yields one record per CDR3 protein. This table holds some 40,000 distinct CDR3 sequences, 3.5% to 4% found once. Time point of the sample: healthy volunteer bleed at 6 weeks. Total RNA came from unfractionated whole blood. Sequences were obtained from whole blood. These receptors were collected from a human donor in good health. Some clones in this sample may be carry-over from other donors' samples.

This clonotype appeared many times. This chain connects TRBV6-6 to TRBJ1-2; a weak D match, TRBD1 (5 bases). V was cut by 10 bases and J by 0 bases, with 12 bases left in between. The germline V gene encodes CDR1 MNHNY and CDR2 SVGAGI (reference sequence). The CDR3 is 13 residues long. CDR3: CATRAGTNYGYTF. DNA of the CDR3: TGTGCCACCCGAGCAGGGACTAACTATGGCTACACCTTC.

The gene calls are TRBV5-1 and TRBJ2-7, with 10 bases aligning to TRBD2. Germline V gives CDR1 SGHRS, CDR2 YFSETQ. V lost 4 bases and J lost 6; bases outside the gene matches: 19. The CDR3 sequence is 18 residues long. The CDR3 coding sequence is TGCGCCAGCAGCACAGAGCGGGAGGGCCTCCCTCTACTGGGCGAGCAGTACTTC. This codes for CASSTEREGLPLLGEQYF.

This clonotype was seen a handful of times. The chain links TRBV28 to TRBJ1-1; no clear D gene. This CDR3 spans 12 amino acids. The V end was cut by 6 bases, the J end by 6 bases, with 11 bases between. The germline V gene encodes CDR1 MDHEN and CDR2 SYDVKM. This CDR3 reads CASRSTLSEAFF. CDR3 nucleotide sequence: TGTGCCAGCAGGTCGACTCTATCTGAAGCTTTCTTT.

This clonotype occurred many times. The rearrangement uses TRBV7-2 and TRBJ2-7; D is perhaps TRBD2 (6 bases). The CDR3 consists of 15 residues. With 1 base removed from V and 7 bases from J, the gap between germline ends came to 17 bases. Germline CDR1 is SGHTA and CDR2 is FQGNSA. CDR3 in DNA: TGTGCCAGCAGCTTAGTATGGGGCGGGGTCCAGGAGCAGTACTTC. This translates into CASSLVWGGVQEQYF. Using reference TRBV7-2 and TRBJ2-7 for the parts outside the CDR3, the full variable domain is GAGVSQSPSNKVTEKGKDVELRCDPISGHTALYWYRQSLGQGLEFLIYFQGNSAPDKSGLPSDRFSAERTGGSVSTLTIQRTQQEDSAVYLCASSLVWGGVQEQYFGPGTRLTVT.

This clonotype came up many times. The chain links TRBV29-1 to TRBJ2-7, with TRBD2 identical over 8 bases. The germline V gene has CDR1 SQVTM and CDR2 ANQGSEA. J was trimmed by 0 bases and V by 3 bases; bases with no gene match: 1. This CDR3 spans 13 amino acids. In DNA form, the CDR3 reads TGCAGCGTTGATACTAGCGGCTCCTACGAGCAGTACTTC. It is translated as CSVDTSGSYEQYF.

This clonotype has more than one count but fewer than ten. The V gene is TRBV29-1, the J gene TRBJ1-1; the match to TRBD1 covers 8 bases. Germline V CDR1 and CDR2: SQVTM, ANQGSEA. J lost 5 bases, V lost 6 bases, and 8 bases had no gene match. This CDR3 has 13 amino acids. Written as DNA, the CDR3 is TGCAGCGTACGACAGGGGAGTGGGACTGAAGCTTTCTTT. Its protein product is CSVRQGSGTEAFF.

In its sample, this clonotype was seen many times. The V gene is TRBV20-1, the J gene TRBJ2-4; a possible D gene is TRBD1 (5 bases). Looked up from germline, CDR1 is DFQATT and CDR2 is SNEGSKA (reference sequence). This CDR3 comprises 13 residues. V was pared by 4 bases and J by 3 bases, with 10 bases between. The CDR3 loop is CSATQGSKNIQYF. The CDR3 nucleotides are TGCAGTGCTACTCAGGGAAGCAAAAACATTCAGTACTTC.

This clonotype was picked up many times. The chain carries TRBV20-1 and TRBJ2-1; 8 bases fit TRBD2. Germline V CDR1 and CDR2: DFQATT, SNEGSKA (reference sequence). The CDR3 has 11 residues. V was clipped by 6 bases and J by 9 bases; unmatched bases: 4. DNA for the CDR3: TGCAGTGCCGGGAGGGTGGGTGAGCAGTTCTTC. This gives the protein CSAGRVGEQFF.

This clonotype came up a few times. The CDR3 loop reads CSVEPTNGNEQFF. CDR3 sequence (DNA): TGCAGCGTTGAGCCGACTAATGGAAATGAGCAGTTCTTC. The genes are TRBV29-1 and TRBJ2-1, with D perhaps matching TRBD2 (5 bases). The germline V gene has CDR1 SQVTM and CDR2 ANQGSEA. Trimming shortened V by 3 bases and J by 7 bases, and 13 bases separated the two germline ends. This CDR3 is 13 amino acids long.

This clonotype has at least ten counts. This chain uses TRBV6-5 with TRBJ2-1; D is perhaps TRBD1 (6 bases). Trimming pared 4 bases from V and 4 bases from J, leaving 11 bases between. The CDR3 totals 14 residues. Germline-derived CDR1 and CDR2 are MNHEY and SVGAGI. The CDR3, as DNA: TGTGCCAGCAGTTCCCGGGACACATACAATGAGCAGTTCTTC. Translating it yields CASSSRDTYNEQFF.

This clonotype was detected many times. The rearrangement links TRBV7-9 to TRBJ1-1; a possible D gene is TRBD1 (5 bases). Deletions cut 4 bases from V and 5 bases from J, with 8 bases between. Germline V gene data show CDR1 as SEHNR and CDR2 as FQNEAQ (reference sequence). The CDR3 contains 12 residues. The DNA of the CDR3 is TGTGCCAGCAGCTCCGGGGGAACTGAAGCTTTCTTT. This codes for CASSSGGTEAFF.

This clonotype has at least ten counts. The chain has TRBV30 and TRBJ1-6; D is uncertain. V was clipped by 0 bases and J by 7 bases, with 19 bases between them. The V gene's germline CDR1 is GTSNPN and CDR2 SVGIG (reference sequence). There are 17 residues in the CDR3. The DNA of the CDR3 is TGTGCCTGGAGTGTACTGGGGATGGTCTCGGACAATTCACCCCTCCACTTT. Translated: CAWSVLGMVSDNSPLHF.

This clonotype showed up many times. The CDR3 DNA sequence: TGTGCCAGCAGTTCCTGGAGCAATCAGCCCCAGCATTTT. Encoded protein: CASSSWSNQPQHF. The chain links TRBV27 to TRBJ1-5; no clear D. Germline lookup yields CDR1 MNHEY and CDR2 SMNVEV (reference sequence). CDR3 length equals 13 residues. V was clipped by 4 bases and J by 1 base, with 5 bases between them.

This clonotype occurred many times. This rearrangement joins TRBV12-5 to TRBJ2-7, with D possibly matching TRBD1 (6 bases). Trimming pared 1 base from V and 4 bases from J, leaving 20 bases between. This CDR3 is built from 17 residues. Germline V gene lookup returns CDR1 LGHNT and CDR2 FRNRAP. The CDR3 DNA reads as TGTGCTAGTGGTTTGGCCCCCCGCGCCTGGACAGAGTACGAGCAGTACTTC. Its translation is CASGLAPRAWTEYEQYF.

The sample holds many counts of this clonotype. The genes are TRBV6-5 and TRBJ2-1; 10 positions agree with TRBD2. The ends lost 5 bases at V and 4 bases at J; junction bases unmatched: 5. The length of the CDR3 is 15 residues. CDR1 is MNHEY, CDR2 SVGAGI, per germline. The chain's CDR3 is CASSPWTSGYNEQFF. In DNA form, the CDR3 reads TGTGCCAGCAGTCCCTGGACTAGCGGTTACAATGAGCAGTTCTTC.

This clonotype has at least ten counts. J is TRBJ2-1 and V is TRBV20-1, with 8 bases matching TRBD1. Germline-derived CDR1 and CDR2 are DFQATT and SNEGSKA (reference sequence). The CDR3 covers 15 residues. Losses at the gene ends were 1 base for V and 5 bases for J; bases not matched to a gene: 7. CDR3 DNA: TGCAGTGCTAGAGCCCCGGACAGGGATCACAATGAGCAGTTCTTC. Its protein product is CSARAPDRDHNEQFF.

This clonotype was counted at least ten times. The genes are TRBV20-1 and TRBJ2-1; tentatively, D is TRBD1 (6 bases). CDR1 DFQATT and CDR2 SNEGSKA come from the germline V gene (reference sequence). The CDR3 contains 14 residues. Trimming removed 0 bases from V and 6 bases from J, with 12 bases in between. DNA for the CDR3: TGCAGTGCTAGAGAGGGCCAGGGGCGCAATGAGCAGTTCTTC. Encoded protein: CSAREGQGRNEQFF.

This clonotype was found many times. The chain employs TRBV6-5 and TRBJ1-1; unclear D gene. Trimming took 10 bases from V and 0 from J, leaving 6 bases between them. The CDR3 spans 11 residues. CDR1 is MNHEY, CDR2 SVGAGI, per germline. CDR3: CATKLNTEAFF. CDR3 DNA: TGTGCCACCAAGTTGAACACTGAAGCTTTCTTT.

Many counts were recorded for this clonotype. The chain employs TRBV6-2 or TRBV6-3 and TRBJ2-3; 8 positions match TRBD1. V gave up 5 bases and J gave up 1 base; unmatched junction bases: 8. The CDR3 spans 16 residues. Germline values: CDR1 MNHEY, CDR2 SVGEGT. CDR3 protein: CASSILQGVGTDTQYF. The CDR3 region has the DNA TGTGCCAGCAGTATTCTACAGGGGGTAGGCACAGATACGCAGTATTTT.

The table lists this clonotype with many counts. The chain carries TRBV20-1 and TRBJ2-7; no firm D call. Per germline, CDR1 DFQATT and CDR2 SNEGSKA (reference sequence). The V end lost 2 bases, the J end lost 3 bases, and 5 bases lay between the germline ends. The CDR3 has 11 amino acids. CDR3 bases: TGCAGTGCTAGACCCGACTACGAGCAGTACTTC. As protein: CSARPDYEQYF.

This clonotype was observed many times. The chain has TRBV5-5 and TRBJ1-5, with D unclear. In germline, CDR1 is SGHKS, CDR2 YYEKEE (reference sequence). The CDR3 consists of 13 residues. V lost 4 bases to trimming and J lost 6 bases, with 11 bases between them. The CDR3 spells CASSPSPGQPQHF. The CDR3 DNA reads TGTGCCAGCAGCCCCTCCCCGGGTCAGCCCCAGCATTTT.

This clonotype was detected ten times or more. V usage is TRBV11-2 and J usage is TRBJ2-2; the match to TRBD1 covers 7 bases. Germline loops: CDR1 SGHAT, CDR2 FQNNGV. The CDR3 loop spans 14 amino acids. V lost 3 bases to trimming and J lost 8 bases; unmatched junction nucleotides: 6. The CDR3 DNA sequence: TGTGCCAGCAGCTTGGGACAGACGGTTGGGGAGCTGTTTTTT. It encodes CASSLGQTVGELFF.

As regards this clonotype: A much more abundant neighbour one base away suggests this may be a read error. This rearrangement joins TRBV28 to TRBJ2-2, with D possibly matching TRBD2 (6 bases). The V gene's germline CDR1 is MDHEN and CDR2 SYDVKM. The CDR3 extends over 15 amino acids. The DNA of the CDR3 is TGTGCCAGCAGTTTATGGGACTCAGGGTCCGGGGGGCTGTTTTTT. Protein sequence: CASSLWDSGSGGLFF.

This clonotype has ten or more counts. The chain uses TRBV6-6 and TRBJ1-1; no firm D call. The CDR3 consists of 13 residues. The V end was cut by 4 bases, the J end by 6 bases, with 12 bases between. The germline gives CDR1 MNHNY, CDR2 SVGAGI (reference sequence). This CDR3 reads CASSSIAGAEAFF. The CDR3, as DNA: TGTGCCAGCAGTTCAATCGCAGGCGCTGAAGCTTTCTTT.

This clonotype has at least ten counts. The V call is TRBV11-3, the J call TRBJ1-4; TRBD1 might be the D (5 bases). The CDR3 length is 13 residues. V shed 0 bases and J shed 15 bases, with 14 bases lying between them. From germline, CDR1 is SGHNT and CDR2 YENEEA. CDR3 sequence: CASSLDRTGKVFF. CDR3 sequence (DNA): TGTGCCAGCAGCTTAGATCGAACAGGAAAGGTGTTTTTT.